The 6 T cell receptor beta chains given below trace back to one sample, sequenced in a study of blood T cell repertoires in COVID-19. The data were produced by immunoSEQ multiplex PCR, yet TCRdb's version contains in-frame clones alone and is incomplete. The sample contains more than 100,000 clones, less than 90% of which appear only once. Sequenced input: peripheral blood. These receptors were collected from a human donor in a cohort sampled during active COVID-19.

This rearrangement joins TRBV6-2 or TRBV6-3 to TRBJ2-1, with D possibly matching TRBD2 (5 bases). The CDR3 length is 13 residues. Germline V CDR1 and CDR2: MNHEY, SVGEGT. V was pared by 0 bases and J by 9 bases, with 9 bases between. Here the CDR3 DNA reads TGTGCCAGCAGTTACTCGCTAGCTGGTGAGCAGTTCTTC. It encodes CASSYSLAGEQFF.

As DNA, the CDR3 is TGCGCCAGCAGCCAGAATTCACAGGGGGAAGTGAACACTGAAGCTTTCTTT. Encoded protein: CASSQNSQGEVNTEAFF. The chain employs TRBV4-1 and TRBJ1-1; 8 nucleotides agree with TRBD1. CDR1 and CDR2 (germline): MGHRA, YSYEKL. The CDR3 length is 17 residues. V was pared by 3 bases and J by 0 bases, with 9 bases of the junction left unmatched.

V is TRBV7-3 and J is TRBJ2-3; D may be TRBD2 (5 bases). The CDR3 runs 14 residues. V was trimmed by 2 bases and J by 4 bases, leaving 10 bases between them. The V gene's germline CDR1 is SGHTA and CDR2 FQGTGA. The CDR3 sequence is CASSLLARPDTQYF. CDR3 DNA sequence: TGTGCCAGCAGCTTACTAGCTCGCCCAGATACGCAGTATTTT.

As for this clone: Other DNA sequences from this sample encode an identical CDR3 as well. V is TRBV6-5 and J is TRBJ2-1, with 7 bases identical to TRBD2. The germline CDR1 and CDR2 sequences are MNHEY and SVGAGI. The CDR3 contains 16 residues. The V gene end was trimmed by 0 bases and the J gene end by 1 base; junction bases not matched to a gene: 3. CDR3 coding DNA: TGTGCCAGCAGTTACTCGAGTAGCGGGTCCTACAATGAGCAGTTCTTC. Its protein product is CASSYSSSGSYNEQFF.

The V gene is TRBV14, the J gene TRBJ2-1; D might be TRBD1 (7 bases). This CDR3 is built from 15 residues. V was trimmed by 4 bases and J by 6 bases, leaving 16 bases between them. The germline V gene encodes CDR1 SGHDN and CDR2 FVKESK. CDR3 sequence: CASSLRTGAGNEQFF. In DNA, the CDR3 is TGTGCCAGCAGCCTTCGGACAGGAGCGGGCAATGAGCAGTTCTTC.

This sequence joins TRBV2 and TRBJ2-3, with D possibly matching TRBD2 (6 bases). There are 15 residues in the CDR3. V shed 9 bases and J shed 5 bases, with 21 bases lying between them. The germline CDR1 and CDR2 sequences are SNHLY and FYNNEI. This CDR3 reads CARIREKAEIDTQYF. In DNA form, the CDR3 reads TGTGCCAGAATCCGGGAGAAGGCTGAGATAGATACGCAGTATTTT.